Here is one TCR beta chain with its context. The data were produced by immunoSEQ multiplex PCR, yet TCRdb's version contains in-frame clones alone and is incomplete. The table has fewer than 20,000 clones, approximately 86% seen once; the top ten hold over 10%. V trimming: 4 bases; J trimming: 3 bases; junction bases outside the gene matches: 10. Germline V gene lookup returns CDR1 SGDLS and CDR2 YYNGEE. The CDR3 has 15 residues. This sample stems from a study of T cell changes during pregnancy in multiple sclerosis. The chain uses TRBV9 and TRBJ2-7; 7 bases align to TRBD1. The source was CD8+ T cells from peripheral blood mononuclear cells, collected after pregnancy. This TCR was recovered from a female donor in good health, enrolled as a control in a pregnancy study. The CDR3, as DNA: TGTGCCAGCAGCCCTCGGACAGGAGTCGACTACGAGCAGTACTTC. It is translated as CASSPRTGVDYEQYF.